The T cell receptor (beta chain) under discussion was sequenced for a study of siplizumab effects on memory and regulatory T cells. Trimming cost V 1 base and J 1 base, with 9 bases left between them. CDR1 is SGHDN, CDR2 FVKESK, per germline. This CDR3 has 15 amino acids. TCR templates, roughly 10^5 per sample, were assayed. Profiling relied on immunoSEQ multiplex PCR, and the TCRdb table lists in-frame clones only, not all of them. The sample lists some 96,000 clones, approximately 94% occurring once. The specimen sequenced was non-Treg CD4+ T cells sorted from blood. The chain has TRBV14 and TRBJ2-3; TRBD2 is a possible D gene (5 bases). The source of this sequence is a human donor in good health. The CDR3 is CASSQGSRGTDTQYF. In nucleotides, the CDR3 is TGTGCCAGCAGCCAAGGGTCGCGGGGCACAGATACGCAGTATTTT. Variable domain in full (rest from reference TRBV14 and TRBJ2-3): EAGVTQFPSHSVIEKGQTVTLRCDPISGHDNLYWYRRVMGKEIKFLLHFVKESKQDESGMPNNRFLAERTGGTYSTLKVQPAELEDSGVYFCASSQGSRGTDTQYFGPGTRLTVL.